These 19 T cell receptor beta chains came from one sample sequenced in a study of shared clonotypes between healthy human individuals. The data were produced by immunoSEQ multiplex PCR, yet TCRdb's version contains in-frame clones alone and is incomplete. This table holds approximately 2.5 million clones, 93% found once. The source material was naive CD4+ T cells from PBMCs. Subset noted: CD45RA+ positively selected. These receptors were obtained from a man between 18 and 29 years old in good health. Some clones in this sample may be carry-over from other donors' samples.

The V and J genes are TRBV6-5 and TRBJ2-5; 12 bases fit TRBD1. Trimming cost V 2 bases and J 7 bases; bases outside gene matches: 5. In germline, CDR1 is MNHEY, CDR2 SVGAGI. This CDR3 has 15 amino acids. In DNA form, the CDR3 reads TGTGCCAGCAGTTACCAGGGACAGGGGGCCGGGACCCAGTACTTC. Amino acid sequence: CASSYQGQGAGTQYF.

The chain has TRBV29-1 and TRBJ2-1; TRBD2 aligns across 12 bases. CDR1 SQVTM and CDR2 ANQGSEA come from the germline V gene. This CDR3 contains 15 residues. Written as DNA, the CDR3 is TGCGGCGCCGCCGGGCTAGCGGGAGGGTACAATGAGCAGTTCTTC. Translating it yields CGAAGLAGGYNEQFF.

The chain has TRBV19 and TRBJ1-1, with TRBD1 as a possible D gene (5 bases). With 6 bases removed from V and 2 bases from J, the gap between germline ends came to 13 bases. CDR3 length: 14 amino acids. In germline, CDR1 is LNHDA, CDR2 SQIVND (reference sequence). The CDR3 sequence is CASRLGGENTEAFF. Written as DNA, the CDR3 is TGTGCCAGTAGACTGGGGGGGGAAAACACTGAAGCTTTCTTT.

The chain joins TRBV5-1 to TRBJ2-1; TRBD2 matches at 13 bases. Germline loops: CDR1 SGHRS, CDR2 YFSETQ. CDR3 length: 18 residues. J gave up 4 bases and V 0 bases, and 7 bases lay outside the gene matches. This chain's CDR3 is CASSLEFRTSGSYNEQFF. The CDR3 bases are TGCGCCAGCAGCTTGGAATTTAGGACTAGCGGGAGTTACAATGAGCAGTTCTTC.

The CDR3 sequence: CASSTRWQNTGELFF. In DNA form, the CDR3 reads TGTGCCAGCAGCACTCGGTGGCAGAACACCGGGGAGCTGTTTTTT. The chain links TRBV5-5 to TRBJ2-2; D gene ambiguous. Trimming removed 4 bases from V and 1 base from J, with 11 bases in between. The CDR3 totals 15 residues. Germline V gene sequence: CDR1 SGHKS, CDR2 YYEKEE (reference sequence). Full variable domain (rest looked up from reference TRBV5-5 and TRBJ2-2): DAGVTQSPTHLIKTRGQQVTLRCSPISGHKSVSWYQQVLGQGPQFIFQYYEKEERGRGNFPDRFSARQFPNYSSELNVNALLLGDSALYLCASSTRWQNTGELFFGEGSRLTVL.

The chain uses TRBV5-1 and TRBJ2-3, with a weak D call TRBD2 (6 bases). The CDR3 sequence is 14 residues long. Trimming shortened V by 2 bases and J by 4 bases, and 11 bases separated the two germline ends. Germline lookup yields CDR1 SGHRS and CDR2 YFSETQ. The CDR3 here is CASSFGGHPDTQYF. CDR3 sequence (DNA): TGCGCCAGCAGCTTCGGAGGGCACCCAGATACGCAGTATTTT.

The chain links TRBV19 to TRBJ1-2, with 8 bases matching TRBD1. The length of the CDR3 is 17 residues. V was clipped by 3 bases and J by 2 bases; unmatched bases: 11. Germline lookup yields CDR1 LNHDA and CDR2 SQIVND (reference sequence). The CDR3 reads CASSMGTGRVENYGYTF. In DNA form, the CDR3 reads TGTGCCAGTAGTATGGGGACAGGCCGGGTAGAAAACTATGGCTACACCTTC. Looking up the rest from reference TRBV19 and TRBJ1-2 gives the full variable domain: DGGITQSPKYLFRKEGQNVTLSCEQNLNHDAMYWYRQDPGQGLRLIYYSQIVNDFQKGDIAEGYSVSREKKESFPLTVTSAQKNPTAFYLCASSMGTGRVENYGYTFGSGTRLTVV.

The gene calls are TRBV4-1 and TRBJ2-4; tentatively, D is TRBD2 (6 bases). The V gene's germline CDR1 is MGHRA and CDR2 YSYEKL. CDR3 size: 15 residues. Trimming shortened V by 4 bases and J by 3 bases, and 13 bases separated the two germline ends. The CDR3 DNA is TGCGCCAGCAGCCCCCTGCGGGATGGCAAAAACATTCAGTACTTC. This translates into CASSPLRDGKNIQYF.

The genes are TRBV2 and TRBJ2-7, with D possibly being TRBD2 (7 bases). The CDR3 sequence is 15 residues long. With 8 bases removed from V and 6 bases from J, the gap between germline ends came to 23 bases. Looked up from germline, CDR1 is SNHLY and CDR2 is FYNNEI. This chain's CDR3 is CASGRTGGPGGEQYF. The CDR3 coding sequence is TGTGCCAGCGGGAGAACGGGGGGCCCGGGGGGCGAGCAGTACTTC. Complete variable domain (other parts from reference TRBV2 and TRBJ2-7): EPEVTQTPSHQVTQMGQEVILRCVPISNHLYFYWYRQILGQKVEFLVSFYNNEISEKSEIFDDQFSVERPDGSNFTLKIRSTKLEDSAMYFCASGRTGGPGGEQYFGPGTRLTVT.

The chain couples TRBV9 to TRBJ2-5; TRBD1 matches 7 bases. V lost 6 bases and J lost 3; bases outside the gene matches: 11. The CDR3 loop spans 15 amino acids. Germline CDR1 reads SGDLS; CDR2 reads YYNGEE. The CDR3 coding sequence is TGTGCCAGCACTCTCACCGGGACAGCCAAAGAGACCCAGTACTTC. Translated, it gives CASTLTGTAKETQYF.

The chain couples TRBV5-1 to TRBJ1-4; D ambiguous. CDR1 is SGHRS, CDR2 YFSETQ, per germline. V was trimmed by 1 base and J by 4 bases, leaving 8 bases between them. This CDR3 is 14 amino acids long. The CDR3 coding sequence is TGCGCCAGCAGCTTGCGAGGGAATAATGAAAAACTGTTTTTT. Its protein product is CASSLRGNNEKLFF.

The chain is built from TRBV28 and TRBJ1-1; D unclear. Germline values: CDR1 MDHEN, CDR2 SYDVKM. Trimming shortened V by 6 bases and J by 5 bases, and 19 bases separated the two germline ends. CDR3 length equals 15 residues. DNA of the CDR3: TGTGCCAGCAGATTCGCCCGTACTTTTAGAACTGAAGCTTTCTTT. Protein: CASRFARTFRTEAFF.

The CDR3 reads CASSLPDRTGNTIYF. DNA for the CDR3: TGTGCCAGCAGCTTACCCGACAGAACTGGAAACACCATATATTTT. V gene TRBV7-9 combines with J gene TRBJ1-3; TRBD1 is a possible D gene (5 bases). The V gene lost 2 bases and the J gene lost 2 bases, with 10 bases spanning the gap. The CDR3 extends over 15 amino acids. The germline CDR1 and CDR2 sequences are SEHNR and FQNEAQ (reference sequence).

V and J are TRBV5-4 and TRBJ2-2; D is undetermined. CDR3 length equals 14 residues. V was pared by 3 bases and J by 4 bases, with 10 bases between. CDR1 is SGHNT and CDR2 is YYREEE in the germline V gene (reference sequence). CDR3 residues: CASSSPSGTGELFF. CDR3 in DNA: TGTGCCAGCAGCTCACCTTCGGGCACCGGGGAGCTGTTTTTT.

The chain has TRBV9 and TRBJ1-2; D is unresolved. Germline V CDR1 and CDR2: SGDLS, YYNGEE. The ends were cut back, 4 bases at V and 8 bases at J, with 15 bases in the middle. CDR3 length: 13 amino acids. Written as DNA, the CDR3 is TGTGCCAGCAGCCCCAGAGGTCCCCGGGGCTACACCTTC. Residues: CASSPRGPRGYTF. Together with reference TRBV9 and TRBJ1-2, the CDR3 gives the full variable domain: DSGVTQTPKHLITATGQRVTLRCSPRSGDLSVYWYQQSLDQGLQFLIQYYNGEERAKGNILERFSAQQFPDLHSELNLSSLELGDSALYFCASSPRGPRGYTFGSGTRLTVV.

A word on this clone: The same CDR3 can be traced to other DNA sequences in this sample. V and J are TRBV28 and TRBJ2-1, with TRBD2 matching over 11 bases. The CDR3 has 14 amino acids. Germline CDR1 reads MDHEN; CDR2 reads SYDVKM. J lost 9 bases, V lost 2 bases, and 3 bases had no gene match. CDR3 nucleotide sequence: TGTGCCAGCAGTTTAACTAGCGGGAGAGCTGAGCAGTTCTTC. Protein product: CASSLTSGRAEQFF.

As to this clone: In the same sample, other DNA sequences code for this CDR3. The rearrangement links TRBV28 to TRBJ1-1; D is undetermined. Germline V CDR1 and CDR2: MDHEN, SYDVKM. V lost 8 bases and J 3 bases, leaving 10 bases between the germline ends. The CDR3 runs 12 residues. The CDR3 DNA follows: TGTGCCAGCTCCTTGTCACACACTGAAGCTTTCTTT. Translation: CASSLSHTEAFF.

The V call is TRBV2, the J call TRBJ2-7; TRBD2 is a possible D gene (6 bases). The CDR3 has 15 amino acids. Germline V lookup: CDR1 SNHLY, CDR2 FYNNEI. The germline V and J ends were trimmed by 7 bases and 5 bases, with 21 bases remaining between them. The CDR3 region has the DNA TGTGCCAGCACCCCCCGCGGACTCGGGGAGGACGAGCAGTACTTC. Its translation: CASTPRGLGEDEQYF.

The V call is TRBV2, the J call TRBJ1-1, with 9 bases that match TRBD1. Unmatched junction bases numbered 10, after V lost 6 bases and J lost 5 bases. The CDR3 totals 15 residues. Germline V gives CDR1 SNHLY, CDR2 FYNNEI. The CDR3, as DNA: TGTGCCAGCAGCGGGACCGGGACAGGGACGACTGAAGCTTTCTTT. It specifies CASSGTGTGTTEAFF.